The rows below give T cell receptor beta chains drawn from one sample of a study of T cells in Graves' hyperthyroidism and ophthalmopathy. A single record per CDR3 protein comes from TCRdb applying MiXCR to the multiplex PCR reads. The data contain more than 550,000 distinct CDR3 sequences, roughly 20% of them singletons. The sequencing input was blood. The receptors were gathered from a woman aged 45-60 years with Graves' hyperthyroidism that later progressed to Graves' ophthalmopathy. Each CDR3 is given with its conserved first and last residue. D genes are given only for firm matches. Only part of the rows carry a size: once, few, many, or a class if the clone is expanded.

D: NA
size: many
V: TRBV11-2
J: TRBJ2-7
DNA: TGTGCCAGCAGCTTAAGCCAGGGGTACAGGGAGCAGTACTTC
CDR3: CASSLSQGYREQYF

D: TRBD1
size: many
V: TRBV27
J: TRBJ1-5
DNA: TGTGCCAGCAGTACTGGGACAGGGGTTCAGCCCCAGCATTTT
CDR3: CASSTGTGVQPQHF

D: NA
size: many
V: TRBV7-9
J: TRBJ1-2
DNA: TGTGCCAGCAGCCCCCGGGGGAATTCATATGGCTACACCTTC
CDR3: CASSPRGNSYGYTF

D: TRBD2
size: NA
V: TRBV27
J: TRBJ2-3
DNA: TGTGCCAGCAGTCCAGGACTAGCGGCTTCAGATACGCAGTATTTT
CDR3: CASSPGLAASDTQYF

D: TRBD1
size: few
V: TRBV3-1
J: TRBJ1-6
DNA: TGTGCCAGCAGCCAGAACTCTGACAGGGCCCAACCCTGGGGGTCACCCCTCCACTTT
CDR3: CASSQNSDRAQPWGSPLHF

D: NA
size: few
V: TRBV20-1
J: TRBJ1-2
DNA: TGCAGTGCTAGAGATCTCACCCAGGGGAACTATGGCTACACCTTC
CDR3: CSARDLTQGNYGYTF

D: TRBD2
size: NA
V: TRBV6-5
J: TRBJ2-1
DNA: TGTGCCAGCAGTTACGTTGCGGGGGGGCCTAATGAGCAGTTCTTC
CDR3: CASSYVAGGPNEQFF

D: TRBD2
size: many
V: TRBV12-3/TRBV12-4
J: TRBJ2-5
DNA: TGTGCCAGCAGTTCACCCTCGGGACTAGCGGGGGGCCCGACCGAGACCCAGTACTTC
CDR3: CASSSPSGLAGGPTETQYF

D: TRBD1
size: many
V: TRBV5-5
J: TRBJ1-5
DNA: TGTGCCAGCAGCTATACAGGGGAACAGCCCCAGCATTTT
CDR3: CASSYTGEQPQHF

D: NA
size: few
V: TRBV19
J: TRBJ1-5
DNA: TGTGCCAGCCTTAATGGAGGGAATCAGCCCCAGCATTTT
CDR3: CASLNGGNQPQHF

D: NA
size: NA
V: TRBV5-1
J: TRBJ1-1
DNA: TGCGCCAGCAGCTTTGAGTGGAACACTGAAGCTTTCTTT
CDR3: CASSFEWNTEAFF

D: TRBD2
size: many
V: TRBV3-1
J: TRBJ2-1
DNA: TGTGCCAGCAGCCAAGTGGGACTAGCGGGGGTGTTCTTC
CDR3: CASSQVGLAGVFF

D: NA
size: many
V: TRBV3-1
J: TRBJ1-5
DNA: TGTGCCAGCAGCCAATCCGGGATAAGCAATCAGCCCCAGCATTTT
CDR3: CASSQSGISNQPQHF

D: NA
size: many
V: TRBV7-9
J: TRBJ1-2
DNA: TGTGCCAGCAGCAGGGGGGGCGCCGGGAGTGGCTACACCTTC
CDR3: CASSRGGAGSGYTF

D: NA
size: NA
V: TRBV10-1
J: TRBJ1-2
DNA: TGCGCCAGCAGTGATGGGGCGGCAGGCAAGGACTATGGCTACACCTTC
CDR3: CASSDGAAGKDYGYTF

D: NA
size: few
V: TRBV11-3
J: TRBJ2-5
DNA: TGTGCCAGCAGCCAAGTGGGGGGATCTTGGGAGACCCAGTACTTC
CDR3: CASSQVGGSWETQYF

D: TRBD1
size: NA
V: TRBV19
J: TRBJ1-5
DNA: TGTGCCAGTAGTGTCCCAGGGGGGTCTCAGCCCCAGCATTTT
CDR3: CASSVPGGSQPQHF

D: TRBD2
size: many
V: TRBV5-1
J: TRBJ2-3
DNA: TGCGCCAGCAGCTTGGAACGGAGCGGGAGCGCAGATACGCAGTATTTT
CDR3: CASSLERSGSADTQYF

D: NA
size: few
V: TRBV6-2/TRBV6-3
J: TRBJ1-2
DNA: TGTGCCAGCAGTTCCGCAGAGCGTGGCTACACCTTC
CDR3: CASSSAERGYTF

D: NA
size: few
V: TRBV20-1
J: TRBJ2-3
DNA: TGCAGTGCTACACGGACTCACTTTAGCACAGATACGCAGTATTTT
CDR3: CSATRTHFSTDTQYF

D: NA
size: many
V: TRBV20-1
J: TRBJ1-1
DNA: TGCAGTGCTAGAATGGTGAACACTGAAGCTTTCTTT
CDR3: CSARMVNTEAFF

D: NA
size: few
V: TRBV20-1
J: TRBJ1-2
DNA: TGCAGTGCTAGAGATGTAGGGGGCTACACCTTC
CDR3: CSARDVGGYTF

D: NA
size: NA
V: TRBV7-2
J: TRBJ1-3
DNA: TGTGCCAGCAGCCCCTCGGGGTTGGGAAACACCATATATTTT
CDR3: CASSPSGLGNTIYF

D: NA
size: many
V: TRBV5-8
J: TRBJ2-7
DNA: TGTGCCAGCAGTTTCGCGAGGGAGCAGTACTTC
CDR3: CASSFAREQYF

D: TRBD2
size: few
V: TRBV6-1
J: TRBJ2-3
DNA: TGTGCCAGCAGTGGGAGGGGTTATTTGGGGGGGAAGAGGGCAGATACGCAGTATTTT
CDR3: CASSGRGYLGGKRADTQYF

D: NA
size: many
V: TRBV6-5
J: TRBJ1-1
DNA: TGTGCCAGCAGTTACTCGACAGGCCTCAGGCACACTGAAGCTTTCTTT
CDR3: CASSYSTGLRHTEAFF

D: NA
size: many
V: TRBV12-3/TRBV12-4
J: TRBJ1-5
DNA: TGTGCCAGCAGACCAACTTCAGCAGAATATAGCAATCAGCCCCAGCATTTT
CDR3: CASRPTSAEYSNQPQHF

D: NA
size: few
V: TRBV20-1
J: TRBJ1-2
DNA: TGCAGTGCTAGAAATCCCGGAACCTATGGCTACACCTTC
CDR3: CSARNPGTYGYTF

D: NA
size: few
V: TRBV6-1
J: TRBJ1-2
DNA: TGTGCCAGCAGCCCTAACCCACCCGACTACTATGGCTACACCTTC
CDR3: CASSPNPPDYYGYTF

D: NA
size: many
V: TRBV12-3/TRBV12-4
J: TRBJ1-4
DNA: TGTGCCAGCAAATGGCAGGGAGTCACTAATGAAAAACTGTTTTTT
CDR3: CASKWQGVTNEKLFF

D: NA
size: few
V: TRBV5-8
J: TRBJ1-6
DNA: TGTGCCAGCAGCTTGTATTTCGTCTCTATTAATTCACCCCTCCACTTT
CDR3: CASSLYFVSINSPLHF

D: NA
size: many
V: TRBV5-1
J: TRBJ2-5
DNA: TGCGCCAGCAGCAGTAGCGGCATGGGCGAGACCCAGTACTTC
CDR3: CASSSSGMGETQYF

D: TRBD2
size: NA
V: TRBV5-1
J: TRBJ2-4
DNA: TGCGCCAGCAACGGGGGACTAGCGGGGGACCGACTAGCCAAAAACATTCAGTACTTC
CDR3: CASNGGLAGDRLAKNIQYF

D: TRBD1
size: many
V: TRBV7-3
J: TRBJ2-5
DNA: TGTGCCAGCAGCTCTGACCGGGGACAGGGCAGCGGGCAGACCCAGTACTTC
CDR3: CASSSDRGQGSGQTQYF

D: TRBD1
size: few
V: TRBV6-1
J: TRBJ1-5
DNA: TGTGCCAGCACCACGATCAGGGGGAGGGCTAGCAATCAGCCCCAGCATTTT
CDR3: CASTTIRGRASNQPQHF

D: TRBD2
size: NA
V: TRBV14
J: TRBJ2-5
DNA: TGTGCCAGCAGCCGCCCCGGGGGGGCATACCAAGAGACCCAGTACTTC
CDR3: CASSRPGGAYQETQYF

D: NA
size: few
V: TRBV24-1
J: TRBJ2-1
DNA: TGTGCCACCAGTGATAGACAACTCAGGGTGGGGGGACTTAATGAGCAGTTCTTC
CDR3: CATSDRQLRVGGLNEQFF

D: TRBD2
size: NA
V: TRBV4-2
J: TRBJ2-1
DNA: TGTGCCAGCAGCCGACTAGCGGTCCCAGGGGATGAGCAGTTCTTC
CDR3: CASSRLAVPGDEQFF

D: NA
size: many
V: TRBV12-3/TRBV12-4
J: TRBJ1-1
DNA: TGTGCCTTCGGGCGGGGGAACACTGAAGCTTTCTTT
CDR3: CAFGRGNTEAFF

D: TRBD2
size: NA
V: TRBV7-6
J: TRBJ2-3
DNA: TGTGCCAGCAGCTTAGAGGTAGCGGGGGCGCGGGGGACGCAGTATTTT
CDR3: CASSLEVAGARGTQYF

D: NA
size: NA
V: TRBV5-1
J: TRBJ2-2
DNA: TGCGCCAGCAGCTTCCTTACCTACCCGAACACCGGGGAGCTGTTTTTT
CDR3: CASSFLTYPNTGELFF

D: NA
size: many
V: TRBV12-3/TRBV12-4
J: TRBJ2-7
DNA: TGTGCCAGCCAGGTCGACTTGGGCTACGAGCAGTACTTC
CDR3: CASQVDLGYEQYF

D: NA
size: many
V: TRBV20-1
J: TRBJ1-2
DNA: TGCAGTGCTAGAGATGTTAGGTCCGCTAACTATGGCTACACCTTC
CDR3: CSARDVRSANYGYTF

D: TRBD1
size: NA
V: TRBV14
J: TRBJ1-5
DNA: TGTGCCAGCAGCCAGGGACAGGGCTTAGGTCCCCAGCATTTT
CDR3: CASSQGQGLGPQHF

D: TRBD1
size: NA
V: TRBV6-6
J: TRBJ1-4
DNA: TGTGCCAGCAGTTACTCGAACCGACAGGGATATGAAAAACTGTTTTTT
CDR3: CASSYSNRQGYEKLFF

D: NA
size: many
V: TRBV29-1
J: TRBJ1-1
DNA: TGCAGCGTTGTGAAGTGGGATATGACTGAAGCTTTCTTT
CDR3: CSVVKWDMTEAFF

D: TRBD2
size: NA
V: TRBV7-2
J: TRBJ2-5
DNA: TGCGCCAGCAGCAGACCCGGCGGGAGCCAAGAGACCCAGTACTTC
CDR3: CASSRPGGSQETQYF

D: NA
size: few
V: TRBV18
J: TRBJ2-3
DNA: TGTGCCAGCTCACCAAGACCCGGAGGGGGCACAGATACGCAGTATTTT
CDR3: CASSPRPGGGTDTQYF

D: NA
size: many
V: TRBV12-3/TRBV12-4
J: TRBJ1-2
DNA: TGTGCCAGCAGTTCCGGCTTTTTACATGGCTACACCTTC
CDR3: CASSSGFLHGYTF

D: NA
size: many
V: TRBV20-1
J: TRBJ2-2
DNA: TGCAGTGCTAGATCCGGGGTCACCGGGGAGCTGTTTTTT
CDR3: CSARSGVTGELFF

D: TRBD1
size: few
V: TRBV4-1
J: TRBJ2-7
DNA: TGCGCCAGCAGCCAGGGACAGAGTAGCACCTACGAGCAGTACTTC
CDR3: CASSQGQSSTYEQYF

D: NA
size: NA
V: TRBV29-1
J: TRBJ2-7
DNA: TGCAGCGTTGCACAGGGAAGGCTCTACGAGCAGTACTTC
CDR3: CSVAQGRLYEQYF

D: TRBD1
size: NA
V: TRBV7-2
J: TRBJ1-5
DNA: TGTGCCAGCAGCGGCAGGACAGGGGTAGGACAGCCCCAGCATTTT
CDR3: CASSGRTGVGQPQHF

D: TRBD1
size: few
V: TRBV27
J: TRBJ1-6
DNA: TGTGCCAGCAGTCCGGGACACCGGGACAGGGGAAGAAATTCACCCCTCCACTTT
CDR3: CASSPGHRDRGRNSPLHF

D: NA
size: few
V: TRBV20-1
J: TRBJ2-5
DNA: TGCAGTGCTAGTAGAGGGGAGGTGACTACTAACCAAGAGACCCAGTACTTC
CDR3: CSASRGEVTTNQETQYF

D: NA
size: NA
V: TRBV4-1
J: TRBJ2-1
DNA: TGCGCCAGCAGCCAACCGCTGAATGAGCAGTTCTTC
CDR3: CASSQPLNEQFF

D: NA
size: few
V: TRBV7-2
J: TRBJ2-3
DNA: TGTGCCAGCAGCCGAAGACTAGTAAGGGGCACGAATACGCAGTATTTT
CDR3: CASSRRLVRGTNTQYF

D: NA
size: few
V: TRBV6-1
J: TRBJ1-2
DNA: TGTGCCATCTCTCTTTATGGCTACACCTTC
CDR3: CAISLYGYTF

D: NA
size: few
V: TRBV6-1
J: TRBJ1-4
DNA: TGTGCCAGCAGCCCGGACGGGAATGAAAAACTGTTTTTT
CDR3: CASSPDGNEKLFF

D: NA
size: many
V: TRBV7-8
J: TRBJ1-1
DNA: TGTGCCAGCAGCCCCGGGAGTCGTCGTGCTTTCTTT
CDR3: CASSPGSRRAFF